A single sample gave rise to the 3 T cell receptor beta chains below, sequenced in a study of T cells in Graves' hyperthyroidism and ophthalmopathy (dated by TCRdb to the late 2010s). Library preparation was by multiplex PCR. The run used an Illumina HiSeq 2000. The TCR beta CDR3 regions were amplified from RNA transcripts. The first round of RT-PCR for the TCR CDR3 was performed with the HTBI primer set and the Qiagen OneStep RT-PCR kit. Using fastp trimming at Q25 and MiXCR clonotype assembly, TCRdb reanalyzed the public sequencing data and kept in-frame beta chains. Each entry is one CDR3 protein sequence, shown with its most common DNA and genes. The sample table lists a few hundred thousand distinct CDR3 sequences, roughly 20% of them with a count of one. Approximately 26% of the sample comes from the top ten. The specimen was blood. The source is a man aged 18 to 29 with Graves' hyperthyroidism.

This clonotype was observed many times. The V and J genes are TRBV28 and TRBJ1-2; D uncertain. V was shortened by 8 bases and J by 4 bases, with 17 bases between the two germline ends. CDR3 length equals 14 residues. The germline V gene encodes CDR1 MDHEN and CDR2 SYDVKM. This CDR3 is CASGPWVGGYGYTF. As DNA, the CDR3 is TGTGCCAGCGGGCCATGGGTGGGCGGCTATGGCTACACCTTC.

Ten or more counts support this clonotype. CDR3 sequence reads: CASLRGHLLETQYF. In nucleotides, the CDR3 is TGTGCCAGCCTCAGGGGGCATCTATTGGAGACCCAGTACTTC. The rearrangement uses TRBV10-3 and TRBJ2-5, with 8 bases matching TRBD1. Germline CDR1 reads ENHRY; CDR2 reads SYGVKD. The CDR3 runs to 14 residues. V shed 10 bases, J shed 5 bases, and the junction held 12 bases outside the gene matches.

This clonotype was picked up many times. V is TRBV20-1 and J is TRBJ2-2, with D perhaps being TRBD1 or TRBD2 (7 bases each). Germline V gene data show CDR1 as DFQATT and CDR2 as SNEGSKA (reference sequence). The CDR3 loop spans 15 amino acids. The ends were cut back, 3 bases at V and 6 bases at J, with 17 bases in the middle. CDR3 sequence: CSASPWDSGAGELFF. As DNA, the CDR3 is TGCAGTGCTAGCCCATGGGACAGCGGGGCCGGGGAGCTGTTTTTT.